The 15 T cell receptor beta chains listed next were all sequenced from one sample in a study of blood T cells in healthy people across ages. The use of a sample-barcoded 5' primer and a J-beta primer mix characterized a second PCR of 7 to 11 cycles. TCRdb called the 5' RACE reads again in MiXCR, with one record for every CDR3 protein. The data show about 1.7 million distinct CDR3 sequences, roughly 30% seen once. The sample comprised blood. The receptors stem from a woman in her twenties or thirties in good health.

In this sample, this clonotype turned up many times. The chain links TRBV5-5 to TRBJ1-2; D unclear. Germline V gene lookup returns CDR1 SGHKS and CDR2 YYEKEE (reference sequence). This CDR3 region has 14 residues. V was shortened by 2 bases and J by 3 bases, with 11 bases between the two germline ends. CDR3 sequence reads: CASSLAGDYYGYTF. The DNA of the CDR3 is TGTGCCAGCAGCTTAGCAGGAGACTACTATGGCTACACCTTC. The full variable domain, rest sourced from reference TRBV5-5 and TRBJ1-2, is DAGVTQSPTHLIKTRGQQVTLRCSPISGHKSVSWYQQVLGQGPQFIFQYYEKEERGRGNFPDRFSARQFPNYSSELNVNALLLGDSALYLCASSLAGDYYGYTFGSGTRLTVV.

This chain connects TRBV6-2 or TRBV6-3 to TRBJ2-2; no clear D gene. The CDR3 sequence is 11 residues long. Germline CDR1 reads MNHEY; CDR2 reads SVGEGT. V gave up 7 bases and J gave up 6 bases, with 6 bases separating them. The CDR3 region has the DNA TGTGCCAGCAATCAAGCCGGGGAGCTGTTTTTT. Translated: CASNQAGELFF.

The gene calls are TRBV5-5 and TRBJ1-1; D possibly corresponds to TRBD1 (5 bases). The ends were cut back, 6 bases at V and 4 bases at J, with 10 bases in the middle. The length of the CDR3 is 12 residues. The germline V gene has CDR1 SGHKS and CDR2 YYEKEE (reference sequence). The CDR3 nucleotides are TGTGCCAGCATCCGGGGGGGCACTGAAGCTTTCTTT. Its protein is CASIRGGTEAFF. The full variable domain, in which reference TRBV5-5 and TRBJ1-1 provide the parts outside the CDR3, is DAGVTQSPTHLIKTRGQQVTLRCSPISGHKSVSWYQQVLGQGPQFIFQYYEKEERGRGNFPDRFSARQFPNYSSELNVNALLLGDSALYLCASIRGGTEAFFGQGTRLTVV.

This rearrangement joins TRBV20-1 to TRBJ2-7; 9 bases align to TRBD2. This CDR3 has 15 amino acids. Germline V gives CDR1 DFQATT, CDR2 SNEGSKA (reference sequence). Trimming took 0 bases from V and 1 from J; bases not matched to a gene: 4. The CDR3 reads CSARDIAGVSYEQYF. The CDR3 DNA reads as TGCAGTGCTAGAGACATAGCGGGGGTTTCCTACGAGCAGTACTTC.

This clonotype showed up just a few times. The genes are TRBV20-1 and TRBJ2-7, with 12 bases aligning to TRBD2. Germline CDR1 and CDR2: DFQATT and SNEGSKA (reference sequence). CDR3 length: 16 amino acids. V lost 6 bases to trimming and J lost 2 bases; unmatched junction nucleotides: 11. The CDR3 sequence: CSAQDHLAGGPYEQYF. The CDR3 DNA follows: TGCAGTGCCCAGGACCACCTAGCGGGAGGGCCCTACGAGCAGTACTTC.

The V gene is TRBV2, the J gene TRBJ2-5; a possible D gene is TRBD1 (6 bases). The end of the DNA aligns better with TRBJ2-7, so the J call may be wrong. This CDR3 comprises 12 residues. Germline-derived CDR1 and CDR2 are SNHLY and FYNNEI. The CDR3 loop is CASRTDRYEQYF. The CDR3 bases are TGTGCCAGCCGGACAGACCGCTACGAGCAGTACTTC.

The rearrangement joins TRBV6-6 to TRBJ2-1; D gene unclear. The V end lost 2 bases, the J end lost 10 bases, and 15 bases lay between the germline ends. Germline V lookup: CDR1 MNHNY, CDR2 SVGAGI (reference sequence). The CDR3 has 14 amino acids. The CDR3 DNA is TGTGCCAGCAGTTACGGTTCGGAGCTGGAGGAGCAGTTCTTC. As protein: CASSYGSELEEQFF.

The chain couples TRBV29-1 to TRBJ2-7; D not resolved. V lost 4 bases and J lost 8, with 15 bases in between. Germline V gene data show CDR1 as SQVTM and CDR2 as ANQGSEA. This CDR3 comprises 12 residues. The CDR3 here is CSVVPLTDKQYF. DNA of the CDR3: TGCAGCGTTGTTCCCCTCACAGATAAGCAGTACTTC.

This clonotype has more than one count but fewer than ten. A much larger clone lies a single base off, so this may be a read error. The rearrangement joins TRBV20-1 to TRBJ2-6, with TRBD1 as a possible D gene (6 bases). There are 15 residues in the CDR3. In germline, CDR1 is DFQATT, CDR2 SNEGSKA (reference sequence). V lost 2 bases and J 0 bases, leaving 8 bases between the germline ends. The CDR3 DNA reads TGCAGTGCTAGAACCAGGGGCTCTGGGGCCAACGTCCTGACTTTC. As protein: CSARTRGSGANVLTF.

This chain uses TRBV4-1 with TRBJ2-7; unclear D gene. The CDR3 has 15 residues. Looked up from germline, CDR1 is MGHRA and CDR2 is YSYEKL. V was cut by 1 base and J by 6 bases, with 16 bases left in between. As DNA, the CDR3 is TGCGCCAGCAGCCAAGTCACAGCCCTACCCTCCGAGCAGTACTTC. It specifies CASSQVTALPSEQYF.

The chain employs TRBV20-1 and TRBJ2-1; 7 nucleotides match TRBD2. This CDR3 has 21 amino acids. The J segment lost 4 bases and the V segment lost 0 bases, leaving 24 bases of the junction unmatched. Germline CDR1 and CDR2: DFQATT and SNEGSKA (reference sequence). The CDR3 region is CSARDHLLRGSDLEKYNEQFF. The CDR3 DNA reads TGCAGTGCTAGAGACCACCTCTTGCGGGGGTCCGACCTAGAAAAGTACAATGAGCAGTTCTTC.

CDR3 DNA: TGTGCCAGCAGGGAGACTCCCAATAACTTCAATGAGCAGTTCTTC. Protein: CASRETPNNFNEQFF. The chain employs TRBV2 and TRBJ2-1; D is unresolved. The CDR3 contains 15 residues. Between the trimmed V and J ends, which lost 6 bases and 6 bases, there was a span of 18 bases. The germline gives CDR1 SNHLY, CDR2 FYNNEI.

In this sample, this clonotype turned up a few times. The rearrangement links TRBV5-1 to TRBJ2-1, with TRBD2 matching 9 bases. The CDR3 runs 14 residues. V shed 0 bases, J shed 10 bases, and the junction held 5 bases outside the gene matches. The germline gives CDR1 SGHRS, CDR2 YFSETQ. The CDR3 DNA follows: TGCGCCAGCAGCTTGGCCCCTAGCGGGGCAGAGCAGTTCTTC. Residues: CASSLAPSGAEQFF. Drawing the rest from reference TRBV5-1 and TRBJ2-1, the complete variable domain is KAGVTQTPRYLIKTRGQQVTLSCSPISGHRSVSWYQQTPGQGLQFLFEYFSETQRNKGNFPGRFSGRQFSNSRSEMNVSTLELGDSALYLCASSLAPSGAEQFFGPGTRLTVL.

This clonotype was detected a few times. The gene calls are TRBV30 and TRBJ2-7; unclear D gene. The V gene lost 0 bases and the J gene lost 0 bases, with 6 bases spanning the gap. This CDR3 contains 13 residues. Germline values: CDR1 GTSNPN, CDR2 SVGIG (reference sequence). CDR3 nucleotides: TGTGCCTGGAGTGTACCCCCCTCCTACGAGCAGTACTTC. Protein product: CAWSVPPSYEQYF.

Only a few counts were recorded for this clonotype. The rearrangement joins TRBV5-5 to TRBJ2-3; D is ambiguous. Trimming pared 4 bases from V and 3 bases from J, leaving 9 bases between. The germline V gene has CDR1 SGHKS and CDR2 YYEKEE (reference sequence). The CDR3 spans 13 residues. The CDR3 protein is CASSGDGTDTQYF. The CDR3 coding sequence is TGTGCCAGCAGCGGAGACGGGACAGATACGCAGTATTTT.